This T cell receptor beta chain emerged from a study of HIV-infected patients and healthy controls. General study points: Healthy controls shared more CDR3 sequences between individuals than HIV-infected patients did. HLA types of the donors remained undetermined. HIV-infected patients and controls differed significantly in mean usage of eight alpha and eight beta V genes. Diversity differences between study cohorts were not due to their slight age and sex differences.

Germline V lookup: CDR1 SEHNR, CDR2 FQNEAQ (reference sequence). Trimming took off 2 bases at V and 1 base at J, with 5 bases between the two ends. The CDR3 sequence is 13 residues long. cDNA was made from about 510 ng RNA using alpha and beta constant primers. Using multiplexing indices, alpha and beta chain libraries were generated apart by chain-specific third strand synthesis. From the 5' RACE reads, TCRdb called clonotypes with MiXCR, one entry per CDR3 protein. The repertoire includes roughly 14,000 distinct CDR3 sequences, approximately 12% of them detected once, and around 37% sits in the top ten. This clonotype was recorded many times. Its specificity is unknown. Antiretroviral therapy had run roughly three months, about 14 weeks, before follow-up blood collection. The repertoire came from unfractionated whole blood and reflected all unsorted peripheral T cells.

This rearrangement joins TRBV7-9 to TRBJ2-5, with D unresolved. The source is an adult with HIV infection. The donor label of this sample is uncertain. The sequenced sample was blood, obtained during antiretroviral therapy. This CDR3 reads CASSLTLQETQYF. Here the CDR3 DNA reads TGTGCCAGCAGCTTAACTCTCCAAGAGACCCAGTACTTC.